Many counts were recorded for the clone carrying this T cell receptor (beta chain). Its antigen is currently unknown. These data come from a study of CD8+CD57+ T cells in acquired aplastic anemia. Study-wide results and limits: The number of CD8+ CDR3 sequences shared by patients and controls was about 30. Patients showed no significant difference from controls in CD8+ Simpson's diversity.

Profiling that covered TCR beta VDJ and CDR3 relied on genomic DNA as its template. MiXCR, applied by TCRdb to the reads, yields one record per CDR3 protein. The repertoire holds about 290,000 distinct CDR3 sequences, with around three fifths as singletons. Trimming removed 1 base from V and 0 bases from J, with 13 bases in between. The germline CDR1 and CDR2 sequences are SGHTA and FQGNSA. This CDR3 comprises 16 residues. Patients picked for sequencing had shown CD8+CD57+ cell expansion detected by flow cytometry. Patients were treatment-naive when blood was sampled. The receptor's source is a human donor with aplastic anemia. V is TRBV7-2 and J is TRBJ2-7; D not resolved. The sample consisted of sorted CD4+, CD8+, or CD8+CD57+ T cells (not recorded which) from PBMCs. DNA for the CDR3: TGTGCCAGCAGCTTAGGGGCGACTGTAAGCTCCTACGAGCAGTACTTC. Translating gives CASSLGATVSSYEQYF.